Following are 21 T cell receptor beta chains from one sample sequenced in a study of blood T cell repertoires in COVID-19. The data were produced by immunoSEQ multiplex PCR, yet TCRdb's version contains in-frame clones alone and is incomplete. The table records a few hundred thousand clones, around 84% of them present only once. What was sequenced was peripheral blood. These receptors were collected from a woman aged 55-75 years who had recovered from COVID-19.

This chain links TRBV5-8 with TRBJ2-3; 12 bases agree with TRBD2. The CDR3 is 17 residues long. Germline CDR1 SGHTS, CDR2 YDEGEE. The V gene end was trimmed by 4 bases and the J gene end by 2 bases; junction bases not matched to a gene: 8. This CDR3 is CASSRSTSGGYTDTQYF. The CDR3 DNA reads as TGTGCCAGCAGCCGCTCAACTAGCGGGGGGTACACAGATACGCAGTATTTT.

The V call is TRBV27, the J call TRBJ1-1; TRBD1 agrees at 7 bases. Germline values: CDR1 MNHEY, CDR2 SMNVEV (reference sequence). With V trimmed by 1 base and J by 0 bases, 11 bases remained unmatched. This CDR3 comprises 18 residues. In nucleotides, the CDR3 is TGTGCCAGCAGTTTATTGGGGACAGAGGGGTCAATGAACACTGAAGCTTTCTTT. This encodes CASSLLGTEGSMNTEAFF.

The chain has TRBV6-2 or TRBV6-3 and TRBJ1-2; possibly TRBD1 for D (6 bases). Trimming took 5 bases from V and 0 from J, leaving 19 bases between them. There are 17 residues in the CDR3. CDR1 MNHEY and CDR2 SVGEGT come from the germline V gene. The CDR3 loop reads CASSGLIRGDTNYGYTF. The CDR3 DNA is TGTGCCAGCAGTGGGCTGATCAGGGGCGATACTAACTATGGCTACACCTTC.

CDR3 bases: TGTGCCAGCAGTTACAAGCCAGCGGGGGGTTTGGAGACCCAGTACTTC. This codes for CASSYKPAGGLETQYF. The chain has TRBV6-5 and TRBJ2-5; 9 bases map to TRBD2. The germline V gene encodes CDR1 MNHEY and CDR2 SVGAGI. V lost 2 bases, J lost 5 bases, and 9 bases stayed unmatched. The CDR3 runs to 16 residues.

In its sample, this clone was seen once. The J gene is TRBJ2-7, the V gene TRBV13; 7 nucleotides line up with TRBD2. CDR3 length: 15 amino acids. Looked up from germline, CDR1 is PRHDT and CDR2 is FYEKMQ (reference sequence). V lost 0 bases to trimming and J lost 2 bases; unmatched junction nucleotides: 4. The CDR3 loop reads CASSLGLAETYEQYF. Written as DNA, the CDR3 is TGTGCCAGCAGCTTAGGGCTAGCGGAAACCTACGAGCAGTACTTC. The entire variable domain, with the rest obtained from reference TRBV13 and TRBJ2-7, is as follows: AAGVIQSPRHLIKEKRETATLKCYPIPRHDTVYWYQQGPGQDPQFLISFYEKMQSDKGSIPDRFSAQQFSDYHSELNMSSLELGDSALYFCASSLGLAETYEQYFGPGTRLTVT.

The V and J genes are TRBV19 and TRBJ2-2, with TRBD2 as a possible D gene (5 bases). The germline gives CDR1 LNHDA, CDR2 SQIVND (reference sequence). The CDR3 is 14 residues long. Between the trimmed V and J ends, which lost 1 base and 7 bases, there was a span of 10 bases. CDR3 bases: TGTGCCAGTAGTATAGTGGCTAGCCACGGGGAGCTGTTTTTT. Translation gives CASSIVASHGELFF.

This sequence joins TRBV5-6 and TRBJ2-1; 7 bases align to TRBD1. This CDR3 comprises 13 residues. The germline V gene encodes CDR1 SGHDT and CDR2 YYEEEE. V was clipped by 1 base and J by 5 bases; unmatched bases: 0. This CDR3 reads CASSLQGDNEQFF. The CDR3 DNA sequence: TGTGCCAGCAGCTTGCAGGGGGACAATGAGCAGTTCTTC.

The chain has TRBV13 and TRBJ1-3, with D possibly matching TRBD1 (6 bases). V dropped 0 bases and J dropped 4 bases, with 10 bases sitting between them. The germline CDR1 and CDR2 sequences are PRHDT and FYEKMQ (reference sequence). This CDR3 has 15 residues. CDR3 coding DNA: TGTGCCAGCAGCTTAGGCTGGGACACGGGAAACACCATATATTTT. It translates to CASSLGWDTGNTIYF.

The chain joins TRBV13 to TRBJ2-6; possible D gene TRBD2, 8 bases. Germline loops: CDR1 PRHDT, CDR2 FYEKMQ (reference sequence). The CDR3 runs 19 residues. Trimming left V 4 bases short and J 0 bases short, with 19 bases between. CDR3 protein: CASSSPGGKGASGANVLTF. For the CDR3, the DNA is TGTGCCAGCAGCTCCCCGGGAGGGAAGGGGGCCTCTGGGGCCAACGTCCTGACTTTC.

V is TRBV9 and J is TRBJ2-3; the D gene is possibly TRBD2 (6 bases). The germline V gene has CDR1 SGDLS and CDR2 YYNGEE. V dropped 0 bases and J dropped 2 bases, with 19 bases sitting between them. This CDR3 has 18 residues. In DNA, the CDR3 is TGTGCCAGCAGCGTAGGGGGTAGCGGTTGGGGCGTCACAGATACGCAGTATTTT. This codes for CASSVGGSGWGVTDTQYF. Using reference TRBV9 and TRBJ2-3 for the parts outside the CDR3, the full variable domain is DSGVTQTPKHLITATGQRVTLRCSPRSGDLSVYWYQQSLDQGLQFLIQYYNGEERAKGNILERFSAQQFPDLHSELNLSSLELGDSALYFCASSVGGSGWGVTDTQYFGPGTRLTVL.

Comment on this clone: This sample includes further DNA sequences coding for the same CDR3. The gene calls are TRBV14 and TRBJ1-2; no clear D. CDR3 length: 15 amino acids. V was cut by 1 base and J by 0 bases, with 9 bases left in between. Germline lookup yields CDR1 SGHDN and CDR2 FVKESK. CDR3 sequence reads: CASSQGWRSNYGYTF. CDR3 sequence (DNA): TGTGCCAGCAGCCAAGGGTGGAGATCTAACTATGGCTACACCTTC. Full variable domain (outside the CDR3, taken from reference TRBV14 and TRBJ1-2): EAGVTQFPSHSVIEKGQTVTLRCDPISGHDNLYWYRRVMGKEIKFLLHFVKESKQDESGMPNNRFLAERTGGTYSTLKVQPAELEDSGVYFCASSQGWRSNYGYTFGSGTRLTVV.

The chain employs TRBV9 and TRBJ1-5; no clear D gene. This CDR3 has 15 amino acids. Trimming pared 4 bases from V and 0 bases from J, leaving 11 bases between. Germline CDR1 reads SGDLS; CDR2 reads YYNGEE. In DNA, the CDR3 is TGTGCCAGCAGCACCGGAGGGAGTAGCAATCAGCCCCAGCATTTT. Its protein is CASSTGGSSNQPQHF.

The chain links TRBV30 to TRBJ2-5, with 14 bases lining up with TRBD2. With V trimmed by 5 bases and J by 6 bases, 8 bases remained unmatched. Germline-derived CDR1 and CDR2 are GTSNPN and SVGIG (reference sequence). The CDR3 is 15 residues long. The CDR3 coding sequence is TGTGCCTGGTCTGGACTAGCGGGGGGTGTTCAGACCCAGTACTTC. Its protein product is CAWSGLAGGVQTQYF.

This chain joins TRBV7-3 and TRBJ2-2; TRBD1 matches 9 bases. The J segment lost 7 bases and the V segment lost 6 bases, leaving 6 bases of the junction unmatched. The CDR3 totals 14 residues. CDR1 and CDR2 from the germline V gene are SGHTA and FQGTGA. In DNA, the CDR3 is TGTGCCAGCAGTCAGACAGGGGGAAGCGGGGAGCTGTTTTTT. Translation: CASSQTGGSGELFF.

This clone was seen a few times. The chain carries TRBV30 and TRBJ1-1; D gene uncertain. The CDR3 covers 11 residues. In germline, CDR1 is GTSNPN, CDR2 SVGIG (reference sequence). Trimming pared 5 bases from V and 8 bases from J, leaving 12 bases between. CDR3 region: CAWGPGEEAFF. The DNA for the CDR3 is TGTGCCTGGGGGCCCGGGGAAGAAGCTTTCTTT. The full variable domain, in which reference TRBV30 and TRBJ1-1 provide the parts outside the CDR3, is SQTIHQWPATLVQPVGSPLSLECTVEGTSNPNLYWYRQAAGRGLQLLFYSVGIGQISSEVPQNLSASRPQDRQFILSSKKLLLSDSGFYLCAWGPGEEAFFGQGTRLTVV.

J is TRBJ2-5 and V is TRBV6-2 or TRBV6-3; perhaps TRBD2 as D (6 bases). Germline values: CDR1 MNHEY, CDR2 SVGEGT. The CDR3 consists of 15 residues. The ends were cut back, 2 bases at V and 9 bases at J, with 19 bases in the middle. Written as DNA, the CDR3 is TGTGCCAGCAGTTACAGGGGACTGCCCGGTGAGGCCCAGTACTTC. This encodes CASSYRGLPGEAQYF.

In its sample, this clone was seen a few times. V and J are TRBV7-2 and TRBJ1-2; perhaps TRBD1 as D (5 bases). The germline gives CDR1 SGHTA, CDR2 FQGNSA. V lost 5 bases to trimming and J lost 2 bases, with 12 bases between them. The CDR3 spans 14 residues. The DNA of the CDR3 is TGTGCCAGCAGCGACTCAGGGCAAAACTATGGCTACACCTTC. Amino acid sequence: CASSDSGQNYGYTF.

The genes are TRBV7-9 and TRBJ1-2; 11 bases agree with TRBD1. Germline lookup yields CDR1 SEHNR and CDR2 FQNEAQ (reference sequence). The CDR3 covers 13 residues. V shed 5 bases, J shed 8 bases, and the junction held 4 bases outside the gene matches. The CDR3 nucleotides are TGTGCCAGCAGCGTGGACAGGGGGCAAGGCTACACCTTC. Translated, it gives CASSVDRGQGYTF.

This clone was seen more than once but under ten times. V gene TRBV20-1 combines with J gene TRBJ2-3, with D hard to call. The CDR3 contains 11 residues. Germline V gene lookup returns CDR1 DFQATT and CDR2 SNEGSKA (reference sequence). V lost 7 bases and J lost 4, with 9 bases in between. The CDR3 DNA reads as TGCAGTGTATTAGCATCAGATACGCAGTATTTT. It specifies CSVLASDTQYF.

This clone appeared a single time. This CDR3 is CASSQGQGAFF. The CDR3 DNA follows: TGTGCCAGCAGCCAGGGACAGGGGGCTTTCTTT. The chain links TRBV16 to TRBJ1-1, with 10 bases aligning to TRBD1. After removal of 3 bases from V and 11 bases from J, the junction contained 0 bases not matched to a gene. This CDR3 comprises 11 residues. Germline CDR1 KGHSY, CDR2 FQNENV.

The CDR3 spells CASSRGAYEQYF. CDR3 bases: TGTGCCAGCAGTCGGGGAGCCTACGAGCAGTACTTC. The rearrangement uses TRBV6-4 and TRBJ2-7, with D perhaps TRBD2 (5 bases). V lost 5 bases and J 2 bases, leaving 7 bases between the germline ends. Germline lookup yields CDR1 MRHNA and CDR2 SNTAGT. There are 12 residues in the CDR3.